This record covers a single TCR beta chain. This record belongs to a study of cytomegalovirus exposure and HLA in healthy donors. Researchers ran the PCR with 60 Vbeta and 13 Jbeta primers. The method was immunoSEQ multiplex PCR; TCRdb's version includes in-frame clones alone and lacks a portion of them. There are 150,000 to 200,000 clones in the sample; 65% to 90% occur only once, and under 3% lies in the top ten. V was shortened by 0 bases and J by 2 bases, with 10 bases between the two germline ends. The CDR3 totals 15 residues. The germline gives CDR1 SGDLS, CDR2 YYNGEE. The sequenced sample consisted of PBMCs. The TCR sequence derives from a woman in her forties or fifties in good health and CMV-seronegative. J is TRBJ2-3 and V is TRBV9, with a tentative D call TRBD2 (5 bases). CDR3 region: CASSVGPGYTDTQYF. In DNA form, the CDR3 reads TGTGCCAGCAGCGTAGGACCGGGATACACAGATACGCAGTATTTT.